Sequencing of this T cell receptor beta chain was carried out in a study of control samples from healthy donors and cancer patients. The repertoire was sequenced with immunoSEQ multiplex PCR; TCRdb's copy has only in-frame clones and lacks some. The sample records 90,000 to 150,000 clones, approximately 88% being singletons. Input material: blood. The sequence came from a middle-aged man in good health.

The CDR3 bases are TGTGCCAGTAGTAGCAGGACAGCCTTACTCTCTGGAAACACCATATATTTT. Protein: CASSSRTALLSGNTIYF. The genes are TRBV19 and TRBJ1-3; weak D call: TRBD1 (6 bases). V lost 4 bases to trimming and J lost 0 bases, with 16 bases between them. CDR3 size: 17 residues. CDR1 is LNHDA and CDR2 is SQIVND in the germline V gene (reference sequence).